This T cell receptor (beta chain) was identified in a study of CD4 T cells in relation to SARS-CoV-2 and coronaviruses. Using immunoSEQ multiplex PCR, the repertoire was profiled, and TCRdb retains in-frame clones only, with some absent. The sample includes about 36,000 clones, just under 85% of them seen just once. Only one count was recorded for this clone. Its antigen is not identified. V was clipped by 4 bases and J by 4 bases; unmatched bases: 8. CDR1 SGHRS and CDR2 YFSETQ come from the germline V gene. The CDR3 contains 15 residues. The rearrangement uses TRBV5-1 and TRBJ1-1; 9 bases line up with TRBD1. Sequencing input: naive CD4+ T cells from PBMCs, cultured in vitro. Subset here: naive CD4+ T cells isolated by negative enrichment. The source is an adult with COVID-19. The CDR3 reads CASSLNRGLGTEAFF. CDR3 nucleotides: TGCGCCAGCAGCCTGAACAGGGGGCTAGGCACTGAAGCTTTCTTT.